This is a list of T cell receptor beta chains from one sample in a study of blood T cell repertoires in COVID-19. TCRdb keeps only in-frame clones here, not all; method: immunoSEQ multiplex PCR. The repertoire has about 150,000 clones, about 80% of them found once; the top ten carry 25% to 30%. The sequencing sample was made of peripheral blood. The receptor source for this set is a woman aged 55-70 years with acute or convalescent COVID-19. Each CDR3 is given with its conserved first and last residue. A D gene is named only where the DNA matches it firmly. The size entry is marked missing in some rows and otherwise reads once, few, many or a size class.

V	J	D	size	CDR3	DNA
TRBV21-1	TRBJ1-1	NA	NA	CASSKGTDTEAFF	TGTGCCAGCAGCAAAGGGACAGACACTGAAGCTTTCTTT
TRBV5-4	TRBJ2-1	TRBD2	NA	CASSQSSGSYNEQFF	TGTGCCAGCAGCCAATCTAGCGGGAGTTACAATGAGCAGTTCTTC
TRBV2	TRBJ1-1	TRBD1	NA	CASKGGYTEAFF	TGTGCCAGCAAAGGGGGCTACACTGAAGCTTTCTTT
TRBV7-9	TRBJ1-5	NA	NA	CASSRDIGQPQHF	TGTGCCAGCAGCCGAGATATCGGGCAGCCCCAGCATTTT
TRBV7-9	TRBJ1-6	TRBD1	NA	CASSDRQGSSYNSPLHF	TGTGCCAGCAGCGATCGACAGGGTAGCTCCTATAATTCACCCCTCCACTTT
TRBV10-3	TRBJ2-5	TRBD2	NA	CAISDRLAVQETQYF	TGTGCCATCAGTGACCGACTAGCGGTCCAAGAGACCCAGTACTTC
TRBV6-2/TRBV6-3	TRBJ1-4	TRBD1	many	CASSDAGTGNEKLFF	TGTGCCAGCAGTGACGCCGGGACAGGGAATGAAAAACTGTTTTTT
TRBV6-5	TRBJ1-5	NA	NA	CARSRVWESNQPQHF	TGTGCCAGATCTCGGGTTTGGGAGAGCAATCAGCCCCAGCATTTT
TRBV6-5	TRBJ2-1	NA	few	CASKGGRGTTGYEFF	TGTGCCAGCAAGGGGGGGCGGGGGACGACTGGTTATGAGTTCTTC
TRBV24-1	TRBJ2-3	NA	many	CATSDFGTRNLHISSDTQYF	TGTGCCACCAGTGATTTTGGGACAAGGAACCTTCATATATCTTCCGATACGCAGTATTTT
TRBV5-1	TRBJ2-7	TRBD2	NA	CASSGGTSGGEQYF	TGCGCCAGCAGCGGCGGGACTAGCGGGGGCGAGCAGTACTTC
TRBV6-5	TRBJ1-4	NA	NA	CASSSGGGGEKLFF	TGTGCCAGCAGCTCGGGGGGTGGAGGAGAAAAACTGTTTTTT
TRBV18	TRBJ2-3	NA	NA	CASSPQSDTQYF	TGTGCCAGCTCACCGCAGTCCGATACGCAGTATTTT
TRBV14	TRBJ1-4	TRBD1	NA	CASSRPGTGRQKLFF	TGTGCCAGCAGCCGGCCCGGGACAGGGCGTCAAAAACTGTTTTTT
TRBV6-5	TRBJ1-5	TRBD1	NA	CASSFDRVSTQPQHF	TGTGCCAGCAGCTTCGACAGGGTGTCTACTCAGCCCCAGCATTTT
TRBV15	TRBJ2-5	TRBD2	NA	CATSRGGGPPGIPETQYF	TGTGCCACCAGCAGAGGCGGGGGACCTCCCGGGATTCCGGAGACCCAGTACTTC
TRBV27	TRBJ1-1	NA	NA	CASSLYNRVNTEAFF	TGTGCCAGCAGTTTATATAACAGGGTGAACACTGAAGCTTTCTTT
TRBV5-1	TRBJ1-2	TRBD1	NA	CASSSRQGADGYTF	TGCGCCAGCAGCTCAAGACAGGGGGCGGATGGCTACACCTTC
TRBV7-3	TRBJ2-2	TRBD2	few	CASSLWASGGLSNTGELFF	TGTGCCAGCAGCTTATGGGCTAGCGGGGGGCTCTCGAACACCGGGGAGCTGTTTTTT
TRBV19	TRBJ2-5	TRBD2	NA	CASSPTGLAGTETQYF	TGTGCCAGTAGTCCGACGGGACTAGCTGGGACAGAGACCCAGTACTTC
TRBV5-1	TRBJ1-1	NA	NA	CASSLQGGNTEAFF	TGCGCCAGCAGCTTACAGGGTGGAAACACTGAAGCTTTCTTT
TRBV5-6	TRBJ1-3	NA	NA	CASSPEGGSGNTIYF	TGTGCCAGCAGCCCGGAGGGCGGCTCTGGAAACACCATATATTTT
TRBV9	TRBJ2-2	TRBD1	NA	CASSVGPQGASNTGELFF	TGTGCCAGCAGCGTAGGCCCACAGGGGGCGTCGAACACCGGGGAGCTGTTTTTT
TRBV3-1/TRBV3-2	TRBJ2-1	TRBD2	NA	CASSQEAGGYNEQFF	TGTGCCAGCAGCCAAGAAGCGGGGGGATACAATGAGCAGTTCTTC
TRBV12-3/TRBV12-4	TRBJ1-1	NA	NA	CASSPVFNTEAFF	TGTGCCAGCAGCCCAGTTTTTAACACTGAAGCTTTCTTT
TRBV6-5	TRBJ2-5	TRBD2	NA	CASKKRGSQETQYF	TGTGCCAGCAAAAAGCGGGGGTCCCAAGAGACCCAGTACTTC
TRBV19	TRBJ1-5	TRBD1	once	CASSIGTGNNQPQHF	TGTGCCAGTAGTATCGGGACAGGGAACAATCAGCCCCAGCATTTT
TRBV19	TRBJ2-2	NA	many	CASRFGAQNTGELFF	TGTGCCAGTAGATTTGGGGCGCAGAACACCGGGGAGCTGTTTTTT
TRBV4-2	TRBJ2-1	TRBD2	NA	CASSQRTSIHEQFF	TGTGCCAGCAGCCAAAGGACTAGCATTCATGAGCAGTTCTTC
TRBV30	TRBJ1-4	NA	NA	CAWGLHGGANSNEKLFF	TGTGCCTGGGGGTTACATGGGGGGGCAAACTCTAATGAAAAACTGTTTTTT
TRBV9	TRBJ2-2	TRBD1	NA	CASSSQGQGRTGELFF	TGTGCCAGCAGCTCTCAGGGACAGGGGCGAACCGGGGAGCTGTTTTTT
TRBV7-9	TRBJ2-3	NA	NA	CASSFLGADTQYF	TGTGCCAGCAGCTTTTTGGGGGCGGATACGCAGTATTTT
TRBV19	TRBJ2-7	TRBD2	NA	CASSMGLPSGGAAQYF	TGTGCCAGTAGTATGGGCCTACCTAGCGGGGGGGCCGCGCAGTACTTC
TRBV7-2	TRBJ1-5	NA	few	CASSFGGDDSQPQHF	TGTGCCAGCAGCTTCGGGGGGGATGATAGTCAGCCCCAGCATTTT
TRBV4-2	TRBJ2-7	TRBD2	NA	CASSPLVAGNYEQYF	TGTGCCAGCAGCCCCCTCGTAGCGGGGAACTACGAGCAGTACTTC
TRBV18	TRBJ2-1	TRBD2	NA	CASSPGLAGGQFSYNEQFF	TGTGCCAGCTCACCAGGACTAGCGGGGGGGCAATTCTCCTACAATGAGCAGTTCTTC
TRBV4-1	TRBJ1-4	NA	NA	CASSPRGEPGNEKLFF	TGCGCCAGCAGTCCAAGAGGCGAACCGGGGAATGAAAAACTGTTTTTT
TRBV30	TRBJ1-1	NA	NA	CAWKDNVNTEAFF	TGTGCCTGGAAGGACAACGTGAACACTGAAGCTTTCTTT
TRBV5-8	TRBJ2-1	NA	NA	CASSHGLFSYNEQFF	TGTGCCAGCAGCCATGGACTCTTCTCCTACAATGAGCAGTTCTTC
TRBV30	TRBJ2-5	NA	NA	CAWSVRGAQYF	TGTGCCTGGAGTGTACGAGGCGCCCAGTACTTC
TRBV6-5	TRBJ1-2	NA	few	CASSPTEMGLDGYTF	TGTGCCAGCAGTCCTACCGAGATGGGACTGGATGGCTACACCTTC
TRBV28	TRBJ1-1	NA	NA	CASEKGGRTEAFF	TGTGCCAGCGAAAAAGGGGGTCGTACCGAAGCTTTCTTT